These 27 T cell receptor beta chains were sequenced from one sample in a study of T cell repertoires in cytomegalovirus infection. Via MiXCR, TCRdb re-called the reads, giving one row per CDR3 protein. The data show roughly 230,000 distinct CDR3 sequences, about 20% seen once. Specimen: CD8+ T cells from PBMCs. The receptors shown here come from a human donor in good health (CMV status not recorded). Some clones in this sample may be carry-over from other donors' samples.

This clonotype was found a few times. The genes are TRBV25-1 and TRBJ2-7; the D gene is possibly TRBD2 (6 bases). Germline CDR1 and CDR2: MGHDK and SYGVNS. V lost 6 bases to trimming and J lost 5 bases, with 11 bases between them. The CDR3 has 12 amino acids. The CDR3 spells CASREGLHEQYF. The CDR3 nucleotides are TGTGCCAGCAGGGAGGGACTCCACGAGCAGTACTTC.

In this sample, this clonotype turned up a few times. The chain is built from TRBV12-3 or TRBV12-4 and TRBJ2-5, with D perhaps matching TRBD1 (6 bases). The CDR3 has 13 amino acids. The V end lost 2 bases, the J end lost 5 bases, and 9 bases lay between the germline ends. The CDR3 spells CASSLWGRETQYF. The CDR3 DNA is TGTGCCAGCAGTTTATGGGGGCGGGAGACCCAGTACTTC.

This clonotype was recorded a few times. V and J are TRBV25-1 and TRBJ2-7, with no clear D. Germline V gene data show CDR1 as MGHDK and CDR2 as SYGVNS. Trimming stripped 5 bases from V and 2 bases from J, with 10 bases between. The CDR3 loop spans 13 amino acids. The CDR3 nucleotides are TGTGCCAGCAGTCGGGTTTCCCCCTACGAGCAGTACTTC. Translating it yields CASSRVSPYEQYF.

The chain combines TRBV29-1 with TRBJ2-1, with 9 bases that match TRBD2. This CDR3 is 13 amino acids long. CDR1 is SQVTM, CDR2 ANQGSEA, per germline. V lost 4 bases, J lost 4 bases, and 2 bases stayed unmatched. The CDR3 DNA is TGCAGCGTTGTTGCGGGGGGGTACAATGAGCAGTTCTTC. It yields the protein CSVVAGGYNEQFF.

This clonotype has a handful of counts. This CDR3 is CASSVPRLGGDGTDTQYF. CDR3 bases: TGTGCCAGCAGCGTCCCCCGTTTAGGGGGGGACGGAACAGATACGCAGTATTTT. The rearrangement links TRBV7-4 to TRBJ2-3; D might be TRBD2 (7 bases). V lost 5 bases and J lost 3, with 24 bases in between. The germline V gene has CDR1 SGHVT and CDR2 SQSDAQ. This CDR3 is 18 amino acids long.

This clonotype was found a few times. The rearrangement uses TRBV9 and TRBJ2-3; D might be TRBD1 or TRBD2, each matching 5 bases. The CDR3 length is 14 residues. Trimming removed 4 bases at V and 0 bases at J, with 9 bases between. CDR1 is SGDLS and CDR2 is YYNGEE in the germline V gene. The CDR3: CASSRDGSTDTQYF. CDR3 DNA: TGTGCCAGCAGCCGGGACGGAAGCACAGATACGCAGTATTTT. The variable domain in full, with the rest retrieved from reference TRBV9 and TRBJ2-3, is DSGVTQTPKHLITATGQRVTLRCSPRSGDLSVYWYQQSLDQGLQFLIQYYNGEERAKGNILERFSAQQFPDLHSELNLSSLELGDSALYFCASSRDGSTDTQYFGPGTRLTVL.

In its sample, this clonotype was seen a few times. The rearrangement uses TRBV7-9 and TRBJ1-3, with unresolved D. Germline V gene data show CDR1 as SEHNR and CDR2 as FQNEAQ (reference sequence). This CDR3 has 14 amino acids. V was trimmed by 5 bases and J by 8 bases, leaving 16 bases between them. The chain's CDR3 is CASSPRVVWDTIYF. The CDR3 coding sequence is TGTGCCAGCAGCCCCCGTGTGGTCTGGGACACCATATATTTT.

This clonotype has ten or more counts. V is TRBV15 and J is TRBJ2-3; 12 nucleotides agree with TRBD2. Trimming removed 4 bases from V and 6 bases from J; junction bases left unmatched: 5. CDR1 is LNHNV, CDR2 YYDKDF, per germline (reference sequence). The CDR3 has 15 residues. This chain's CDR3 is CATSKSLAGGDTQYF. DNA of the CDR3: TGTGCCACCAGCAAATCCCTAGCGGGGGGGGATACGCAGTATTTT.

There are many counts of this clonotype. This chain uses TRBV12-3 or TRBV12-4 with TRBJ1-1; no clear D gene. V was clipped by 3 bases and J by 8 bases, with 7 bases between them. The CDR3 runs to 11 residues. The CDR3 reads CASSFSEEAFF. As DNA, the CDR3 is TGTGCCAGCAGTTTCTCCGAGGAAGCTTTCTTT.

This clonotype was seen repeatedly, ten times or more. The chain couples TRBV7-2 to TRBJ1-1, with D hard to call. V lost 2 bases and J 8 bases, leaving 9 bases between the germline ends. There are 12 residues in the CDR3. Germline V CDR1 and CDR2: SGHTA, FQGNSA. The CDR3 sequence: CASSLRLGEAFF. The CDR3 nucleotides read TGTGCCAGCAGCTTACGCTTGGGGGAAGCTTTCTTT.

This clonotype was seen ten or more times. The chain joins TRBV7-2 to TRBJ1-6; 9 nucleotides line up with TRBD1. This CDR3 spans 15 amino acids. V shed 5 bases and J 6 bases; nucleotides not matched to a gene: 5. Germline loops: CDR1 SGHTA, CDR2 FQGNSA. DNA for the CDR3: TGTGCCAGCAGCGTCCGGGACAGGGTTAATTCACCCCTCCACTTT. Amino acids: CASSVRDRVNSPLHF.

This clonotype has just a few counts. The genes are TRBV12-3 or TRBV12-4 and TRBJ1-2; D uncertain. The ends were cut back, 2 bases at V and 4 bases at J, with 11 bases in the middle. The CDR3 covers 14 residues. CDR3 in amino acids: CASSLSPAFYGYTF. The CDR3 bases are TGTGCCAGCAGTTTATCGCCAGCTTTCTATGGCTACACCTTC.

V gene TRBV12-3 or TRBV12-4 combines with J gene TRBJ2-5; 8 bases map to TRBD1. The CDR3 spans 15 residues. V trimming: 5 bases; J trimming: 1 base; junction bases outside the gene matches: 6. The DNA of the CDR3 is TGTGCCAGCAGTACACCGACAGGGGCCCAAGAGACCCAGTACTTC. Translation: CASSTPTGAQETQYF.

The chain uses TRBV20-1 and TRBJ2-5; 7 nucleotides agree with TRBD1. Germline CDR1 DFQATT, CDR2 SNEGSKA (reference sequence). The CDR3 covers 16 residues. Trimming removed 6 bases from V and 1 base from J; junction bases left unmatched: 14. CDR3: CSALRNRGPLQETQYF. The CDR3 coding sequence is TGCAGTGCCTTGAGGAACAGGGGACCACTCCAAGAGACCCAGTACTTC.

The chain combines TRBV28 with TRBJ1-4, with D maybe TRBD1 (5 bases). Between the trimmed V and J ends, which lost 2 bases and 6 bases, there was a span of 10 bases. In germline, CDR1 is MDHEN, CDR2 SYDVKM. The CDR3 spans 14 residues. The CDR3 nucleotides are TGTGCCAGCAGTTTAGGGGACGGCTATGAAAAACTGTTTTTT. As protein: CASSLGDGYEKLFF.

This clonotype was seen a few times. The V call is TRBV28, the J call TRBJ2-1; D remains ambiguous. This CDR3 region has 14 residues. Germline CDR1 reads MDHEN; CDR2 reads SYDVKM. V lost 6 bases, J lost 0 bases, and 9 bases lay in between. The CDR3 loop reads CASSTQSSYNEQFF. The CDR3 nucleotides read TGTGCCAGCAGCACCCAAAGCTCCTACAATGAGCAGTTCTTC.

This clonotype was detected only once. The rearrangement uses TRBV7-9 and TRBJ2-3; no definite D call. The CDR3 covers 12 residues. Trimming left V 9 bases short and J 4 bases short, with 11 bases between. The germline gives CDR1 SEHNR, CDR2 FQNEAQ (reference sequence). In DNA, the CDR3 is TGTGCCAGTTCGGCGTTGTCAGATACGCAGTATTTT. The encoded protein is CASSALSDTQYF.

The CDR3 DNA reads as TGTGCCAGCAGCTTGGGGTCTGGAGGCAATGAGCAGTTCTTC. Translating gives CASSLGSGGNEQFF. V and J are TRBV5-6 and TRBJ2-1, with TRBD2 as a possible D gene (5 bases). The CDR3 consists of 14 residues. Germline CDR1 SGHDT, CDR2 YYEEEE. V was trimmed by 0 bases and J by 6 bases, leaving 10 bases between them.

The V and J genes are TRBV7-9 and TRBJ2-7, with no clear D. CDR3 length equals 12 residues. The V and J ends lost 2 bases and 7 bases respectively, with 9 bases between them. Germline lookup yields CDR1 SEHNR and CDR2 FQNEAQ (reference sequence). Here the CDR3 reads CASSLKGREQYF. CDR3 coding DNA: TGTGCCAGCAGCTTAAAGGGCCGGGAGCAGTACTTC.

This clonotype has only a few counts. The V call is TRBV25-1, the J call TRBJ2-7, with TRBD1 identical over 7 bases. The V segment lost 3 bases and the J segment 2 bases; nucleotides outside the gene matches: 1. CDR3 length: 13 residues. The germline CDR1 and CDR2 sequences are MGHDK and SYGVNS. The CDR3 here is CASSEGQPYEQYF. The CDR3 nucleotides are TGTGCCAGCAGTGAGGGACAGCCCTACGAGCAGTACTTC.

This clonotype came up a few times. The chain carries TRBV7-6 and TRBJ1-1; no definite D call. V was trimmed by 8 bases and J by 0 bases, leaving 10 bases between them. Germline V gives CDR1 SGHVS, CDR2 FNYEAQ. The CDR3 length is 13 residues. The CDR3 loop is CASLPTLNTEAFF. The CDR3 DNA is TGTGCCAGCCTACCAACACTGAACACTGAAGCTTTCTTT.

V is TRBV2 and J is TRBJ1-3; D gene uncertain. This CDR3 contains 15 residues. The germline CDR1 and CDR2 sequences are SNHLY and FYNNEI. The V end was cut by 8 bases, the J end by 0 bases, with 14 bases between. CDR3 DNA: TGTGCCAGCGCCTCAGGACGGCTCTCTGGAAACACCATATATTTT. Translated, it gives CASASGRLSGNTIYF.

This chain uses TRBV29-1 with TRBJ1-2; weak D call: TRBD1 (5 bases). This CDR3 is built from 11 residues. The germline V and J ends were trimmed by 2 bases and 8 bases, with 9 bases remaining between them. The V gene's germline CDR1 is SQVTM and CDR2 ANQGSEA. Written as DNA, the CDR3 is TGCAGCGTTGAATCTGGGGACGGCTACACCTTC. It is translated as CSVESGDGYTF.

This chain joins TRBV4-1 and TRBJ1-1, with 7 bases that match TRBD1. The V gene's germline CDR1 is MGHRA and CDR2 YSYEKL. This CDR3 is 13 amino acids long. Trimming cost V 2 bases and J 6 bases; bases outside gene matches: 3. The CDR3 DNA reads TGCGCCAGCAGCCAAACCCAGGGGGCTGAAGCTTTCTTT. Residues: CASSQTQGAEAFF.

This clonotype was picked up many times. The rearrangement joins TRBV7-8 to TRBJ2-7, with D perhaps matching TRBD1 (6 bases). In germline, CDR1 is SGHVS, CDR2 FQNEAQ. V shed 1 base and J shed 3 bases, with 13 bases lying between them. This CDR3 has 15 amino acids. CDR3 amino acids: CASSLDPQGSYEQYF. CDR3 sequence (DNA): TGTGCCAGCAGCTTAGACCCGCAGGGGAGCTACGAGCAGTACTTC.

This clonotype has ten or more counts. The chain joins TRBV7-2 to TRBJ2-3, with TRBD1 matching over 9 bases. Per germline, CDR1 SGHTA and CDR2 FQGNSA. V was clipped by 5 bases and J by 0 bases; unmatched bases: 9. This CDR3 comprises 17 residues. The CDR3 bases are TGTGCCAGCAGCCTACCCTGGGACAGGGCCAGCACAGATACGCAGTATTTT. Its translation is CASSLPWDRASTDTQYF.

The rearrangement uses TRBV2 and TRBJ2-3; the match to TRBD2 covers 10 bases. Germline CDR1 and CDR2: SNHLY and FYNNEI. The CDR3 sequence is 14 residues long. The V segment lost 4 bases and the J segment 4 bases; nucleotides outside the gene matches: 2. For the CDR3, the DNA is TGTGCCAGCAGTGTTCTAGCGGGGGCAGATACGCAGTATTTT. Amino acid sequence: CASSVLAGADTQYF.